This TCR beta chain came from a study of T-cell reconstitution after alpha-beta-depleted transplantation in children. General observations from the study: Newly produced T cells mostly accounted for T-cell counts and diversity one year post-transplant. About two months after transplant, alpha-beta T cells reportedly came from several hundred expanded graft clones.

To note about this clonotype: The antigen remains unidentified.

Unique molecular identifiers were incorporated into the prepared TCRbeta library. TCRdb re-called the PCR reads with MiXCR, one entry per CDR3 protein. The data contain a few hundred thousand distinct CDR3 sequences, 43% of them singletons. The sequence was obtained from a girl aged 2-10 years with aplastic anemia, due to receive a stem cell transplant. The sample was PBMCs, taken before TCRalphabeta/CD19-depleted stem cell transplant.

DNA of the CDR3: TGCAGCGTTGTCCCCAGGGGAGGGGGCACTGAAGCTTTCTTT. Translation gives CSVVPRGGGTEAFF. V and J are TRBV29-1 and TRBJ1-1; possible D gene TRBD1, 6 bases. This CDR3 region has 14 residues. V lost 4 bases and J lost 4, with 16 bases in between. Germline V gene lookup returns CDR1 SQVTM and CDR2 ANQGSEA.